This entry lists 5 T cell receptor beta chains sequenced from one sample in a study of T cells in women clearing cervical HPV infection. Only in-frame clones appear in the TCRdb table, and some are missing; sequencing was by immunoSEQ multiplex PCR. The sample has 30,000 to 45,000 clones. Sequenced material: blood buffy coat. These receptors originate from a woman aged 18-69 years with a cervical HPV16 infection that either progressed to CIN3+ or cleared (not recorded which).

Remarks on this clone: The sequence runs out 3 residues before the end of the CDR3; the remainder is reconstructed from the germline J gene. J is TRBJ1-2 and V is TRBV9, with a possible D match to TRBD1 (5 bases). The length of the CDR3 is 14 residues. CDR1 and CDR2 from the germline V gene are SGDLS and YYNGEE. Between the trimmed V and J ends, which lost 0 bases and 5 bases, there was a span of 11 bases. The CDR3 spells CASSVDGGSYGYTF. CDR3 bases read: TGTGCCAGCAGCGTAGATGGGGGGAGTTATGGC. Filled out from reference TRBV9 and TRBJ1-2, the complete variable domain reads DSGVTQTPKHLITATGQRVTLRCSPRSGDLSVYWYQQSLDQGLQFLIQYYNGEERAKGNILERFSAQQFPDLHSELNLSSLELGDSALYFCASSVDGGSYGYTFGSGTRLTVV.

A remark on this clone: The read terminates 3 residues before the CDR3 end, so the remaining end is supplied by the germline J gene. The V and J genes are TRBV30 and TRBJ2-1, with 8 bases lining up with TRBD1. Germline loops: CDR1 GTSNPN, CDR2 SVGIG (reference sequence). The junction had 4 bases not matched to a gene; V was cut back by 3 bases and J by 3 bases. The CDR3 runs 14 residues. The sequenced part of the CDR3 DNA is TGTGCCTGGAGCTCCGACAGGGGCTACAATGAG. Translated, it gives CAWSSDRGYNE. The full CDR3 protein reads CAWSSDRGYNEQFF. The whole variable domain, remainder taken from reference TRBV30 and TRBJ2-1, is SQTIHQWPATLVQPVGSPLSLECTVEGTSNPNLYWYRQAAGRGLQLLFYSVGIGQISSEVPQNLSASRPQDRQFILSSKKLLLSDSGFYLCAWSSDRGYNEQFFGPGTRLTVL.

On this clone itself: The CDR3 goes on 3 residues after the read ends, and that part is filled in from the germline J gene. The rearrangement uses TRBV20-1 and TRBJ2-5; 7 nucleotides agree with TRBD1. V gave up 6 bases and J gave up 1 base; unmatched junction bases: 5. This CDR3 has 13 amino acids. Germline-derived CDR1 and CDR2 are DFQATT and SNEGSKA (reference sequence). Partial CDR3 DNA: TGCAGTGCAGTACACAGGGGCCAAGAGACC. It yields the protein CSAVHRGQET. The entire CDR3 reads CSAVHRGQETQYF.

Note on this clone: With the read ending 3 residues before the CDR3 end, the germline J gene is used to fill in that end. The rearrangement uses TRBV6-2 or TRBV6-3 and TRBJ2-7, with TRBD1 matching over 9 bases. V shed 7 bases and J 5 bases; nucleotides not matched to a gene: 12. The CDR3 has 15 residues. The V gene's germline CDR1 is MNHEY and CDR2 SVGEGT. CDR3 loop: CASTVSGTGGHEQYF. The part of the CDR3 DNA that was read is TGTGCCAGCACCGTATCAGGTACAGGGGGCCACGAG.

Notes on this clone: From the germline J gene comes the end of the CDR3, since the read stops 3 residues before it. The chain links TRBV5-1 to TRBJ1-1; 8 bases agree with TRBD1. V was pared by 0 bases and J by 7 bases, with 5 bases of the junction left unmatched. Germline CDR1 SGHRS, CDR2 YFSETQ. The CDR3 is 14 residues long. CDR3 amino acids: CASSLAPGGGEAFF. The CDR3 bases that were read are TGCGCCAGCAGCTTGGCCCCAGGGGGCGGTGAA.